These 23 T cell receptor beta chains were sequenced from one sample in a study of blood T cell repertoires in COVID-19. Here immunoSEQ multiplex PCR was the method, and the copy in TCRdb shows in-frame clones only, minus some. Among over 150,000 clones listed, 75% to 90% were seen once. Specimen: peripheral blood. These receptors came from a woman between 65 and 79 years old with COVID-19, enrolled during active disease.

The V gene is TRBV27, the J gene TRBJ2-1, with 9 bases lining up with TRBD2. Germline V gives CDR1 MNHEY, CDR2 SMNVEV (reference sequence). This CDR3 has 15 amino acids. J gave up 3 bases and V 2 bases, and 2 bases lay outside the gene matches. CDR3 nucleotides: TGTGCCAGCAGTTTAAGCGGGAGGAACTACAATGAGCAGTTCTTC. Translated: CASSLSGRNYNEQFF.

The chain uses TRBV19 and TRBJ2-7, with 7 bases aligning to TRBD2. The CDR3 runs to 17 residues. J lost 0 bases, V lost 9 bases, and 17 bases had no gene match. CDR1 is LNHDA, CDR2 SQIVND, per germline (reference sequence). The CDR3 spells CASASSGLSEASYEQYF. The CDR3 DNA sequence: TGTGCCAGCGCGTCTAGCGGTCTTAGTGAAGCCTCCTACGAGCAGTACTTC.

The V and J genes are TRBV20-1 and TRBJ2-1; 7 bases match TRBD1. The CDR3 is made up of 14 amino acids. The germline V gene has CDR1 DFQATT and CDR2 SNEGSKA (reference sequence). Trimming removed 6 bases from V and 4 bases from J; junction bases left unmatched: 9. The CDR3 nucleotides read TGCAGTGCGAGTACAGGGGCGAGATACAATGAGCAGTTCTTC. This encodes CSASTGARYNEQFF.

This clone is a singleton in its sample. The gene calls are TRBV3-1 (or the pseudogene TRBV3-2) and TRBJ2-3; D unclear. Trimming took off 2 bases at V and 10 bases at J, with 10 bases between the two ends. Germline V gene data show CDR1 as LGHDT and CDR2 as YNNKEL (reference sequence). The length of the CDR3 is 12 residues. The CDR3 bases are TGTGCCAGCAGCCAAACCGGAGAGGCGCAGTATTTT. Translated, it gives CASSQTGEAQYF.

The chain combines TRBV28 with TRBJ1-5; 9 bases are a match to TRBD1. V lost 5 bases, J lost 5 bases, and 10 bases stayed unmatched. Per the germline V gene, CDR1 is MDHEN and CDR2 is SYDVKM. The CDR3 has 16 amino acids. CDR3 bases: TGTGCCAGCAGTCCCCGCACAGGGGGCGACTATCAGCCCCAGCATTTT. The encoded protein is CASSPRTGGDYQPQHF. Supplemented by reference TRBV28 and TRBJ1-5, the full variable domain reads DVKVTQSSRYLVKRTGEKVFLECVQDMDHENMFWYRQDPGLGLRLIYFSYDVKMKEKGDIPEGYSVSREKKERFSLILESASTNQTSMYLCASSPRTGGDYQPQHFGDGTRLSIL.

The V and J genes are TRBV19 and TRBJ2-3; D gene uncertain. The V gene's germline CDR1 is LNHDA and CDR2 SQIVND (reference sequence). V was clipped by 4 bases and J by 8 bases, with 16 bases between them. The CDR3 length is 14 residues. The CDR3 sequence: CASSTPGPQVTQYF. For the CDR3, the DNA is TGTGCCAGTAGTACCCCTGGTCCCCAGGTTACGCAGTATTTT.

This clone appeared a few times. The rearrangement links TRBV6-1 to TRBJ1-2, with TRBD1 matching over 7 bases. Trimming at V came to 2 bases and at J to 8 bases, leaving 2 bases not matched to a gene. CDR1 MNHNS and CDR2 SASEGT come from the germline V gene. The CDR3 runs 12 residues. The DNA for the CDR3 is TGTGCCAGCAGTGAAAGAGGGGGCGGCTACACCTTC. Protein: CASSERGGGYTF.

A few counts support this clone. The V call is TRBV19, the J call TRBJ2-5; 11 positions agree with TRBD2. CDR3 size: 15 residues. V lost 3 bases and J lost 2; bases outside the gene matches: 2. Germline lookup yields CDR1 LNHDA and CDR2 SQIVND (reference sequence). The CDR3 loop reads CASSITSGGQETQYF. The DNA of the CDR3 is TGTGCCAGTAGTATTACTAGCGGGGGACAAGAGACCCAGTACTTC.

This chain connects TRBV3-1 (or the pseudogene TRBV3-2) to TRBJ2-7; TRBD2 might be the D (5 bases). V lost 4 bases, J lost 6 bases, and 19 bases lay in between. The CDR3 runs to 15 residues. Looked up from germline, CDR1 is LGHDT and CDR2 is YNNKEL (reference sequence). For the CDR3, the DNA is TGTGCCAGCAGCCCCTTACGGGGTAAGGATTCCGAGCAGTACTTC. Its protein is CASSPLRGKDSEQYF.

The chain uses TRBV10-3 and TRBJ2-3; TRBD2 agrees at 8 bases. Trimming at V came to 5 bases and at J to 6 bases, leaving 7 bases not matched to a gene. Looked up from germline, CDR1 is ENHRY and CDR2 is SYGVKD. This CDR3 spans 14 amino acids. The CDR3 coding sequence is TGTGCCATCAGTCCAGCGGGAGTAAAGGATACGCAGTATTTT. Residues: CAISPAGVKDTQYF.

The genes are TRBV28 and TRBJ2-7, with TRBD2 as a possible D gene (6 bases). Trimming pared 5 bases from V and 3 bases from J, leaving 14 bases between. CDR1 and CDR2 (germline): MDHEN, SYDVKM. CDR3 length: 14 residues. In DNA form, the CDR3 reads TGTGCCAGCAGTCCTCCGGGACTTAACTACGAGCAGTACTTC. Encoded protein: CASSPPGLNYEQYF.

The V gene is TRBV9, the J gene TRBJ1-1, with TRBD1 matching over 7 bases. This CDR3 has 16 residues. The trim removed 8 bases at V and 4 bases at J, leaving 17 bases unmatched. Germline CDR1 and CDR2: SGDLS and YYNGEE. The CDR3 protein is CARRGVVDRAPTEAFF. CDR3 bases: TGTGCCAGGAGAGGGGTGGTTGACAGGGCCCCCACTGAAGCTTTCTTT.

The chain combines TRBV5-1 with TRBJ1-6, with 7 positions matching TRBD1. After removal of 0 bases from V and 6 bases from J, the junction contained 3 bases not matched to a gene. The CDR3 totals 15 residues. The V gene's germline CDR1 is SGHRS and CDR2 YFSETQ. The CDR3 protein is CASSLGDRANSPLHF. CDR3 sequence (DNA): TGCGCCAGCAGCTTGGGAGACAGGGCTAATTCACCCCTCCACTTT.

The chain joins TRBV24-1 to TRBJ1-2, with D uncertain. Germline V lookup: CDR1 KGHDR, CDR2 SFDVKD. The CDR3 extends over 13 amino acids. The germline V and J ends were trimmed by 8 bases and 0 bases, with 9 bases remaining between them. The DNA for the CDR3 is TGTGCCACCAAGACGGGAGCTAACTATGGCTACACCTTC. It codes for CATKTGANYGYTF.

V and J are TRBV6-1 and TRBJ1-5; D uncertain. Germline V gene sequence: CDR1 MNHNS, CDR2 SASEGT. V dropped 2 bases and J dropped 4 bases, with 9 bases sitting between them. CDR3 length: 14 residues. The CDR3 sequence is CASSERGWNQPQHF. CDR3 nucleotide sequence: TGTGCCAGCAGTGAACGGGGTTGGAATCAGCCCCAGCATTTT.

The chain is built from TRBV5-4 and TRBJ2-5; 10 nucleotides line up with TRBD2. Germline V gives CDR1 SGHNT, CDR2 YYREEE (reference sequence). V gave up 5 bases and J gave up 6 bases; unmatched junction bases: 10. This CDR3 has 15 amino acids. In DNA form, the CDR3 reads TGTGCCAGCAGGCTTGGGCCTAGCGGGAGTCAGACCCAGTACTTC. Amino acids: CASRLGPSGSQTQYF.

J is TRBJ1-5 and V is TRBV30; TRBD1 is a possible D gene (6 bases). Trimming took 6 bases from V and 3 from J, leaving 15 bases between them. Germline CDR1 and CDR2: GTSNPN and SVGIG (reference sequence). This CDR3 spans 14 amino acids. The CDR3 sequence: CACAKDSANQPQHF. The CDR3 region has the DNA TGTGCCTGTGCCAAGGACAGTGCCAATCAGCCCCAGCATTTT.

The J gene is TRBJ1-2, the V gene TRBV10-3; D not certain. V was cut by 2 bases and J by 0 bases, with 13 bases left in between. Germline CDR1 is ENHRY and CDR2 is SYGVKD. This CDR3 is built from 16 residues. The CDR3 DNA follows: TGTGCCATCAGTGAGAAGGCAGGAAATCCTAACTATGGCTACACCTTC. Translated, it gives CAISEKAGNPNYGYTF.

This clone was counted a single time. The chain joins TRBV2 to TRBJ2-1, with 12 nucleotides matching TRBD2. The V gene's germline CDR1 is SNHLY and CDR2 FYNNEI. The CDR3 sequence is 15 residues long. The J segment lost 4 bases and the V segment lost 4 bases, leaving 2 bases of the junction unmatched. In DNA, the CDR3 is TGTGCCAGCAGTGGACTAGCGGGAGCATACAATGAGCAGTTCTTC. Amino acids: CASSGLAGAYNEQFF. Full variable domain (outside the CDR3, taken from reference TRBV2 and TRBJ2-1): EPEVTQTPSHQVTQMGQEVILRCVPISNHLYFYWYRQILGQKVEFLVSFYNNEISEKSEIFDDQFSVERPDGSNFTLKIRSTKLEDSAMYFCASSGLAGAYNEQFFGPGTRLTVL.

The CDR3 protein is CASSSGGTDTQYF. DNA of the CDR3: TGTGCCAGCAGTTCAGGGGGCACAGATACGCAGTATTTT. This chain links TRBV27 with TRBJ2-3; tentatively, D is TRBD1 (6 bases). Germline V gene sequence: CDR1 MNHEY, CDR2 SMNVEV (reference sequence). The CDR3 length is 13 residues. Trimming took 4 bases from V and 1 from J, leaving 6 bases between them.

This sequence joins TRBV10-2 and TRBJ2-7; the D is unclear. The length of the CDR3 is 12 residues. V was clipped by 7 bases and J by 1 base, with 8 bases between them. CDR1 and CDR2 from the germline V gene are WSHSY and SAAADI. The CDR3, as DNA: TGCGCCAGCAAGACTGGATCCTACGAGCAGTACTTC. Translated: CASKTGSYEQYF.

This clone showed up just once. Other DNA sequences in the sample encode the same CDR3. The chain links TRBV5-1 to TRBJ2-7; unclear D gene. In germline, CDR1 is SGHRS, CDR2 YFSETQ. The ends were cut back, 3 bases at V and 3 bases at J, with 4 bases in the middle. CDR3 length: 11 residues. The CDR3 region is CASSSSYEQYF. The CDR3 coding sequence is TGCGCCAGCAGCTCCAGCTACGAGCAGTACTTC. The entire variable domain, with the rest obtained from reference TRBV5-1 and TRBJ2-7, is as follows: KAGVTQTPRYLIKTRGQQVTLSCSPISGHRSVSWYQQTPGQGLQFLFEYFSETQRNKGNFPGRFSGRQFSNSRSEMNVSTLELGDSALYLCASSSSYEQYFGPGTRLTVT.

The sample holds one count of this clone. The chain has TRBV28 and TRBJ1-2, with D possibly matching TRBD1 (6 bases). This CDR3 spans 14 amino acids. CDR1 MDHEN and CDR2 SYDVKM come from the germline V gene. V lost 2 bases and J 8 bases, leaving 15 bases between the germline ends. DNA for the CDR3: TGTGCCAGCAGTTTAGAGGGGGGGCAGCGAGGCTACACCTTC. This sequence encodes CASSLEGGQRGYTF.